Listed here are 30 T cell receptor beta chains from one sample, sequenced in a study of T cells after yellow fever vaccination. TCRdb re-called the 5' RACE reads with MiXCR, one entry per CDR3 protein. The sample records 450,000 to 600,000 distinct CDR3 sequences, approximately 13% being singletons. Sequences were derived from PBMCs, sampled on the day of the yellow fever booster vaccination. The source is a man aged 30 to 39 who received the YFV17D yellow fever vaccine.

This clonotype turned up a few times. The chain couples TRBV5-1 to TRBJ2-5; no clear D. The CDR3 spans 14 residues. V shed 2 bases and J shed 0 bases, with 8 bases lying between them. CDR1 is SGHRS, CDR2 YFSETQ, per germline. CDR3 sequence reads: CASSLALYQETQYF. The CDR3 nucleotides are TGCGCCAGCAGCTTAGCGCTGTACCAAGAGACCCAGTACTTC.

This sequence joins TRBV20-1 and TRBJ2-7, with TRBD2 matching over 14 bases. J gave up 3 bases and V 3 bases, and 4 bases lay outside the gene matches. Germline V gene lookup returns CDR1 DFQATT and CDR2 SNEGSKA (reference sequence). The CDR3 covers 15 residues. The chain's CDR3 is CSARPGTSGGYEQYF. In nucleotides, the CDR3 is TGCAGTGCTAGGCCGGGGACTAGCGGGGGCTACGAGCAGTACTTC.

The rearrangement uses TRBV20-1 and TRBJ2-1, with 11 bases lining up with TRBD2. Per the germline V gene, CDR1 is DFQATT and CDR2 is SNEGSKA (reference sequence). CDR3 length: 14 amino acids. Written as DNA, the CDR3 is TGCAGAGCCCAGGGACTAGCGGCCTACAATGAGCAGTTCTTC. Protein: CRAQGLAAYNEQFF.

This chain's CDR3 is CSVSDGTDTQYF. In DNA, the CDR3 is TGCAGCGTTAGTGACGGCACAGATACGCAGTATTTT. The rearrangement uses TRBV29-1 and TRBJ2-3; D is ambiguous. V gave up 5 bases and J gave up 1 base, with 7 bases separating them. CDR1 is SQVTM, CDR2 ANQGSEA, per germline. The CDR3 spans 12 residues.

This rearrangement joins TRBV7-9 to TRBJ2-3; no clear D gene. Trimming shortened V by 2 bases and J by 0 bases, and 9 bases separated the two germline ends. CDR1 and CDR2 (germline): SEHNR, FQNEAQ (reference sequence). The CDR3 runs 15 residues. Written as DNA, the CDR3 is TGTGCCAGCAGCTTAACGAAGACAAGCACAGATACGCAGTATTTT. Encoded protein: CASSLTKTSTDTQYF.

In this sample, this clonotype turned up many times. This chain joins TRBV7-8 and TRBJ2-1; D unresolved. Between the trimmed V and J ends, which lost 5 bases and 0 bases, there was a span of 11 bases. This CDR3 comprises 15 residues. Per germline, CDR1 SGHVS and CDR2 FQNEAQ. In nucleotides, the CDR3 is TGTGCCAGCAGCCGGGCGGAGCACTCCTACAATGAGCAGTTCTTC. Translation: CASSRAEHSYNEQFF.

This chain links TRBV5-1 with TRBJ2-1; D gene unclear. Germline CDR1 and CDR2: SGHRS and YFSETQ. With 6 bases removed from V and 0 bases from J, the gap between germline ends came to 16 bases. The CDR3 sequence is 16 residues long. The CDR3 sequence: CASTRLAPSSYNEQFF. For the CDR3, the DNA is TGCGCCAGCACCAGACTGGCCCCGAGCTCCTACAATGAGCAGTTCTTC. Combining the CDR3 with reference TRBV5-1 and TRBJ2-1 gives the whole variable domain KAGVTQTPRYLIKTRGQQVTLSCSPISGHRSVSWYQQTPGQGLQFLFEYFSETQRNKGNFPGRFSGRQFSNSRSEMNVSTLELGDSALYLCASTRLAPSSYNEQFFGPGTRLTVL.

This clonotype occurred many times. This chain uses TRBV6-5 with TRBJ2-2, with 9 bases matching TRBD2. CDR3 length: 16 residues. The V segment lost 0 bases and the J segment 4 bases; nucleotides outside the gene matches: 3. Per the germline V gene, CDR1 is MNHEY and CDR2 is SVGAGI. The CDR3 spells CASSYSGTSPTGELFF. DNA of the CDR3: TGTGCCAGCAGTTACTCCGGGACTAGCCCCACCGGGGAGCTGTTTTTT.

The chain is built from TRBV4-3 and TRBJ2-6; D perhaps matches TRBD2 (5 bases). Trimming shortened V by 0 bases and J by 0 bases, and 12 bases separated the two germline ends. The CDR3 consists of 18 residues. The germline V gene encodes CDR1 LGHNA and CDR2 YSLEER. CDR3 nucleotides: TGCGCCAGCAGCCAAGATGAGGGCAGTAGCTCTGGGGCCAACGTCCTGACTTTC. Translation: CASSQDEGSSSGANVLTF.

The sample holds a few counts of this clonotype. CDR3 DNA: TGTGCCAGCTCACCACCGCCGGGTTCGGAGACTGAAGCTTTCTTT. Translated, it gives CASSPPPGSETEAFF. The chain joins TRBV18 to TRBJ1-1; no definite D call. CDR1 and CDR2 from the germline V gene are KGHSH and LQKENI. The V gene lost 0 bases and the J gene lost 5 bases, with 13 bases spanning the gap. CDR3 length: 15 amino acids.

This clonotype was observed a few times. The chain is built from TRBV5-6 and TRBJ2-5, with 8 bases matching TRBD1. Trimming at V came to 4 bases and at J to 6 bases, leaving 8 bases not matched to a gene. CDR3 length equals 14 residues. Germline CDR1 is SGHDT and CDR2 is YYEEEE. CDR3 loop: CASSDDRGGKTQYF. CDR3 nucleotide sequence: TGTGCCAGCAGCGATGACAGGGGTGGAAAGACCCAGTACTTC.

V gene TRBV27 combines with J gene TRBJ1-5, with TRBD1 matching over 7 bases. V lost 3 bases, J lost 1 base, and 15 bases stayed unmatched. Germline lookup yields CDR1 MNHEY and CDR2 SMNVEV (reference sequence). This CDR3 region has 19 residues. The CDR3 spells CASSFLPGGVEGSNQPQHF. The CDR3 DNA reads as TGTGCCAGCAGTTTTCTTCCAGGGGGAGTTGAGGGAAGCAATCAGCCCCAGCATTTT.

The V and J genes are TRBV20-1 and TRBJ1-1, with a tentative D call TRBD1 (6 bases). V gave up 4 bases and J gave up 4 bases, with 19 bases separating them. Per the germline V gene, CDR1 is DFQATT and CDR2 is SNEGSKA (reference sequence). CDR3 size: 15 residues. CDR3: CSATSQAGGRTEAFF. In DNA form, the CDR3 reads TGCAGTGCTACCTCTCAGGCGGGGGGGCGCACTGAAGCTTTCTTT.

The table lists this clonotype with a few counts. This rearrangement joins TRBV20-1 to TRBJ1-6; tentatively, D is TRBD1 (5 bases). CDR1 and CDR2 (germline): DFQATT, SNEGSKA (reference sequence). Trimming removed 6 bases at V and 14 bases at J, with 20 bases between. The CDR3 totals 13 residues. CDR3 DNA: TGCAGTGCCGTAGGGGCCCGGTCTCTGGCCCTCCACTTT. Protein sequence: CSAVGARSLALHF.

This clonotype was seen a few times. This rearrangement joins TRBV27 to TRBJ2-5; TRBD2 matches 9 bases. Germline V gene data show CDR1 as MNHEY and CDR2 as SMNVEV (reference sequence). Losses at the gene ends were 3 bases for V and 6 bases for J; bases not matched to a gene: 5. This CDR3 spans 14 amino acids. The CDR3 region has the DNA TGTGCCAGCAGTTTTGCGGGAGGGCCCAAGACCCAGTACTTC. Residues: CASSFAGGPKTQYF.

The CDR3 nucleotides are TGTGCCAGCAGCCCGAGGACTAGCGGTTACGTTACGCAGTATTTT. This gives the protein CASSPRTSGYVTQYF. The chain links TRBV3-1 to TRBJ2-3; 10 bases are a match to TRBD2. Per the germline V gene, CDR1 is LGHDT and CDR2 is YNNKEL (reference sequence). Losses at the gene ends were 4 bases for V and 8 bases for J; bases not matched to a gene: 9. The CDR3 totals 15 residues.

The sample holds many counts of this clonotype. The genes are TRBV14 and TRBJ2-3; D gene unclear. V shed 3 bases and J shed 1 base, with 5 bases lying between them. Germline-derived CDR1 and CDR2 are SGHDN and FVKESK. There are 13 residues in the CDR3. The CDR3 DNA reads TGTGCCAGCAGCCAGGACCGCACAGATACGCAGTATTTT. Translation gives CASSQDRTDTQYF.

This clonotype was detected only a few times. J is TRBJ2-3 and V is TRBV25-1, with unresolved D. This CDR3 comprises 13 residues. Trimming stripped 3 bases from V and 4 bases from J, with 8 bases between. The germline gives CDR1 MGHDK, CDR2 SYGVNS. The CDR3 DNA is TGTGCCAGCAGTGAGGAGTGGGCAGATACGCAGTATTTT. Amino acids: CASSEEWADTQYF. Filled out from reference TRBV25-1 and TRBJ2-3, the complete variable domain reads EADIYQTPRYLVIGTGKKITLECSQTMGHDKMYWYQQDPGMELHLIHYSYGVNSTEKGDLSSESTVSRIRTEHFPLTLESARPSHTSQYLCASSEEWADTQYFGPGTRLTVL.

The sample holds a few counts of this clonotype. The rearrangement uses TRBV5-1 and TRBJ2-7; the match to TRBD2 covers 12 bases. CDR3 size: 19 residues. The J segment lost 1 base and the V segment lost 0 bases, leaving 11 bases of the junction unmatched. CDR1 and CDR2 from the germline V gene are SGHRS and YFSETQ. Here the CDR3 DNA reads TGCGCCAGCAGCTTGGGGACGAGACTAGCGGGAGAGGGATCCTACGAGCAGTACTTC. Residues: CASSLGTRLAGEGSYEQYF.

In this sample, this clonotype turned up a few times. The chain carries TRBV6-5 and TRBJ1-1; 7 bases match TRBD1. The V segment lost 0 bases and the J segment 8 bases; nucleotides outside the gene matches: 3. Germline assignment: CDR1 MNHEY and CDR2 SVGAGI. The CDR3 has 13 residues. CDR3 in amino acids: CASSYSGQREAFF. In DNA, the CDR3 is TGTGCCAGCAGTTACTCGGGACAGCGCGAAGCTTTCTTT.

The DNA of the CDR3 is TGTGCCAGCATCGGACTTGGAGAGACCCAGTACTTC. Translation: CASIGLGETQYF. This chain joins TRBV3-1 and TRBJ2-5; D may be TRBD2 (5 bases). Germline V gene sequence: CDR1 LGHDT, CDR2 YNNKEL (reference sequence). The CDR3 has 12 residues. Trimming took 7 bases from V and 4 from J, leaving 10 bases between them.

CDR3 sequence: CASRVGPSNIQYF. The DNA of the CDR3 is TGTGCCAGCAGGGTGGGCCCATCAAACATTCAGTACTTC. The rearrangement uses TRBV6-1 and TRBJ2-4; no reliable D call. V lost 6 bases and J lost 6, with 12 bases in between. The CDR3 sequence is 13 residues long. Germline loops: CDR1 MNHNS, CDR2 SASEGT.

The chain uses TRBV20-1 and TRBJ2-1, with 11 bases identical to TRBD2. J was trimmed by 0 bases and V by 6 bases; bases with no gene match: 13. In germline, CDR1 is DFQATT, CDR2 SNEGSKA (reference sequence). The CDR3 is made up of 18 amino acids. The chain's CDR3 is CSANRLAGTESSYNEQFF. CDR3 DNA sequence: TGCAGTGCCAACAGACTAGCGGGAACGGAGAGCTCCTACAATGAGCAGTTCTTC.

There are a few counts of this clonotype. The chain joins TRBV7-2 to TRBJ2-5; D ambiguous. This CDR3 spans 13 amino acids. With 5 bases removed from V and 5 bases from J, the gap between germline ends came to 12 bases. The germline gives CDR1 SGHTA, CDR2 FQGNSA. CDR3 amino acids: CASSPRNAETQYF. CDR3 coding DNA: TGTGCCAGCAGCCCTCGTAACGCCGAGACCCAGTACTTC. The full variable domain, completed using reference TRBV7-2 and TRBJ2-5, is GAGVSQSPSNKVTEKGKDVELRCDPISGHTALYWYRQSLGQGLEFLIYFQGNSAPDKSGLPSDRFSAERTGGSVSTLTIQRTQQEDSAVYLCASSPRNAETQYFGPGTRLLVL.

The chain joins TRBV15 to TRBJ1-6; D is possibly TRBD1 (6 bases). The germline CDR1 and CDR2 sequences are LNHNV and YYDKDF (reference sequence). Between the trimmed V and J ends, which lost 0 bases and 9 bases, there was a span of 15 bases. The CDR3 extends over 16 amino acids. This chain's CDR3 is CATSRDWGQGFSPLHF. DNA of the CDR3: TGTGCCACCAGCAGAGATTGGGGGCAGGGCTTTTCACCCCTCCACTTT.

This chain links TRBV28 with TRBJ2-7; 10 bases are a match to TRBD1. The CDR3 consists of 15 residues. The ends lost 4 bases at V and 0 bases at J; junction bases unmatched: 3. The germline CDR1 and CDR2 sequences are MDHEN and SYDVKM. CDR3 nucleotide sequence: TGTGCCAGCAGTTCCGGACAGGGGGGCTCCTACGAGCAGTACTTC. Its protein product is CASSSGQGGSYEQYF.

This clonotype was detected only a few times. V is TRBV18 and J is TRBJ2-7, with 10 bases that match TRBD1. This CDR3 spans 13 amino acids. Germline CDR1 KGHSH, CDR2 LQKENI. V lost 2 bases and J lost 6; bases outside the gene matches: 1. This CDR3 is CASSPRTGGEQYF. The CDR3 coding sequence is TGTGCCAGCTCACCAAGGACAGGGGGCGAGCAGTACTTC.

This clonotype showed up just a few times. CDR3 nucleotide sequence: TGTGCCAGCAGGTATACGAGGACGGATACAACTGAAGCTTTCTTT. Translated: CASRYTRTDTTEAFF. V is TRBV7-9 and J is TRBJ1-1; D gene ambiguous. The germline V gene has CDR1 SEHNR and CDR2 FQNEAQ (reference sequence). CDR3 size: 15 residues. V lost 6 bases and J 5 bases, leaving 19 bases between the germline ends.

This clonotype was seen only a few times. The V gene is TRBV6-6, the J gene TRBJ1-1; 7 bases align to TRBD1. The CDR3 consists of 12 residues. V trimming: 7 bases; J trimming: 10 bases; junction bases outside the gene matches: 9. The germline CDR1 and CDR2 sequences are MNHNY and SVGAGI (reference sequence). In nucleotides, the CDR3 is TGTGCCAGCACGCGCAGGGGGAGGGCAGCTTTCTTT. It yields the protein CASTRRGRAAFF.

CDR3 bases: TGTGCCAGCAGTCCCCCTGGACTCCTGGGGGGCATTCAGTACTTC. This encodes CASSPPGLLGGIQYF. The chain employs TRBV12-3 or TRBV12-4 and TRBJ2-4; D perhaps matches TRBD2 (6 bases). Trimming took off 5 bases at V and 9 bases at J, with 20 bases between the two ends. This CDR3 is built from 15 residues.